Listed here are 24 T cell receptor beta chains from one sample, sequenced in a study of cytomegalovirus exposure and HLA in healthy donors. The PCR ran on 60 Vbeta and 13 Jbeta primers. The data were produced by immunoSEQ multiplex PCR, yet TCRdb's version contains in-frame clones alone and is incomplete. The sample includes around 190,000 clones, 60% to 80% of them seen just once. The sample comprised PBMCs. These TCRs come from a woman aged 25-40 years in good health and CMV-seronegative.

The chain links TRBV5-4 to TRBJ2-3; 14 nucleotides match TRBD2. Losses at the gene ends were 0 bases for V and 2 bases for J; bases not matched to a gene: 2. This CDR3 has 17 residues. CDR1 is SGHNT and CDR2 is YYREEE in the germline V gene (reference sequence). This CDR3 reads CASSLGGLAGATDTQYF. Here the CDR3 DNA reads TGTGCCAGCAGCTTGGGGGGACTAGCGGGGGCCACAGATACGCAGTATTTT.

The chain links TRBV27 to TRBJ1-3; D perhaps matches TRBD1 (6 bases). Germline CDR1 and CDR2: MNHEY and SMNVEV (reference sequence). This CDR3 contains 15 residues. The V end was cut by 5 bases, the J end by 3 bases, with 14 bases between. CDR3 residues: CASSLQGFIGNTIYF. The CDR3 DNA is TGTGCCAGCAGTCTTCAGGGGTTCATTGGAAACACCATATATTTT.

The V gene is TRBV27, the J gene TRBJ2-2, with D possibly TRBD1 on 6 matching bases. The CDR3 sequence is 16 residues long. Trimming cost V 7 bases and J 10 bases, with 25 bases left between them. Per the germline V gene, CDR1 is MNHEY and CDR2 is SMNVEV (reference sequence). The CDR3 DNA sequence: TGTGCCAGCACCCCCTATGGGTCTAACAGGGTCCAGGAGCTGTTTTTT. This sequence encodes CASTPYGSNRVQELFF.

This chain connects TRBV18 to TRBJ2-1; 8 bases agree with TRBD2. Germline assignment: CDR1 KGHSH and CDR2 LQKENI. V shed 0 bases, J shed 8 bases, and the junction held 6 bases outside the gene matches. The CDR3 extends over 15 amino acids. CDR3 nucleotides: TGTGCCAGCTCACCACCTAGGACTAGCATGGATGAGCAGTTCTTC. Protein sequence: CASSPPRTSMDEQFF.

This clone has only one observation. V usage is TRBV7-2 and J usage is TRBJ2-1; 8 bases are shared with TRBD1. This CDR3 is 17 amino acids long. Germline CDR1 reads SGHTA; CDR2 reads FQGNSA. After removal of 1 base from V and 6 bases from J, the junction contained 11 bases not matched to a gene. This CDR3 reads CASSLVVWGQVCNEQFF. The CDR3 DNA reads as TGTGCCAGCAGCTTAGTGGTCTGGGGACAGGTTTGCAATGAGCAGTTCTTC.

This chain uses TRBV7-9 with TRBJ2-2; perhaps TRBD1 as D (6 bases). The germline V and J ends were trimmed by 5 bases and 5 bases, with 12 bases remaining between them. CDR1 is SEHNR, CDR2 FQNEAQ, per germline (reference sequence). This CDR3 has 14 amino acids. CDR3 sequence: CASSLGQFTGELFF. The CDR3, as DNA: TGTGCCAGCAGCCTGGGACAATTTACCGGGGAGCTGTTTTTT.

The chain carries TRBV19 and TRBJ2-2, with 7 bases identical to TRBD1. Germline V gene data show CDR1 as LNHDA and CDR2 as SQIVND (reference sequence). This CDR3 region has 16 residues. V lost 5 bases, J lost 4 bases, and 10 bases stayed unmatched. The DNA for the CDR3 is TGTGCCAGTAGTTGGGGGTCAGGGGGAAGCACCGGGGAGCTGTTTTTT. Translating it yields CASSWGSGGSTGELFF.

The chain carries TRBV5-4 and TRBJ2-5; D might be TRBD2 (6 bases). The DNA end lines up better with TRBJ2-7; the J call may be wrong. CDR1 is SGHNT, CDR2 YYREEE, per germline (reference sequence). The CDR3 loop spans 14 amino acids. The CDR3: CASSVGLDSYEQYF. Here the CDR3 DNA reads TGTGCCAGCAGCGTGGGACTGGACTCCTACGAGCAGTACTTC.

This clone was detected only once. The chain employs TRBV7-8 and TRBJ2-7, with 9 bases aligning to TRBD1. This CDR3 has 18 amino acids. The V gene end was trimmed by 5 bases and the J gene end by 5 bases; junction bases not matched to a gene: 19. The germline V gene has CDR1 SGHVS and CDR2 FQNEAQ. The CDR3 loop is CASSKRTGASVSADEQYF. The CDR3 DNA follows: TGTGCCAGCAGCAAAAGGACAGGGGCATCTGTATCGGCGGACGAGCAGTACTTC.

Comments on this clone: A read error may account for a junction end that differs from germline. The genes are TRBV7-9 and TRBJ1-4; D unclear. CDR1 and CDR2 (germline): SEHNR, FQNEAQ (reference sequence). CDR3 length equals 14 residues. The CDR3 nucleotides are TGTTCCAGCAGCGCCCGGGAGATTAATGAAAAACTGTTTTTT. Translated: CSSSAREINEKLFF.

This chain links TRBV5-1 with TRBJ2-5; D might be TRBD1 (6 bases). The DNA end favors TRBJ2-7, so the J call may be wrong. CDR3 size: 16 residues. CDR1 SGHRS and CDR2 YFSETQ come from the germline V gene. CDR3 bases: TGCGCCAGCAGCTACTACTCCGCGGACAGTTTCTACGAGCAGTACTTC. Amino acid sequence: CASSYYSADSFYEQYF.

The chain joins TRBV2 to TRBJ1-1; 7 nucleotides match TRBD1. Germline-derived CDR1 and CDR2 are SNHLY and FYNNEI. There are 16 residues in the CDR3. J lost 0 bases, V lost 4 bases, and 8 bases had no gene match. CDR3 nucleotide sequence: TGTGCCAGCAGTGTACCTCGGACAGGCCTGAACACTGAAGCTTTCTTT. Translating gives CASSVPRTGLNTEAFF.

V is TRBV28 and J is TRBJ2-3, with a possible D match to TRBD2 (5 bases). The V end was cut by 3 bases, the J end by 0 bases, with 19 bases between. CDR1 and CDR2 (germline): MDHEN, SYDVKM. The CDR3 runs 18 residues. The CDR3 coding sequence is TGTGCCAGCAGTTTCCCTTCTCTAGCAGTTGGCAGCACAGATACGCAGTATTTT. Residues: CASSFPSLAVGSTDTQYF.

This clone has only a few counts. The chain carries TRBV28 and TRBJ2-5; D is possibly TRBD1 (6 bases). The V gene's germline CDR1 is MDHEN and CDR2 SYDVKM. The V gene lost 1 base and the J gene lost 5 bases, with 8 bases spanning the gap. This CDR3 has 13 residues. CDR3 sequence (DNA): TGTGCCAGCAGTTTATTAAGGGGGGAGACCCAGTACTTC. Translation: CASSLLRGETQYF.

V and J are TRBV18 and TRBJ1-1; D is perhaps TRBD1 (5 bases). V was pared by 1 base and J by 0 bases, with 15 bases between. This CDR3 region has 17 residues. CDR1 KGHSH and CDR2 LQKENI come from the germline V gene. DNA for the CDR3: TGTGCCAGCTCACCACGAGATTACAGGACCTTGAACACTGAAGCTTTCTTT. It translates to CASSPRDYRTLNTEAFF.

V gene TRBV29-1 combines with J gene TRBJ1-5, with D perhaps TRBD1 (6 bases). The CDR3 loop spans 13 amino acids. V was trimmed by 0 bases and J by 8 bases, leaving 11 bases between them. Germline loops: CDR1 SQVTM, CDR2 ANQGSEA. The CDR3 nucleotides read TGCAGCGTTGAAGAGAGGGCAGGGGAGCCCCAGCATTTT. Residues: CSVEERAGEPQHF.

The chain is built from TRBV4-1 and TRBJ2-7; a possible D gene is TRBD1 (5 bases). This CDR3 spans 15 amino acids. The germline V and J ends were trimmed by 1 base and 3 bases, with 13 bases remaining between them. The germline gives CDR1 MGHRA, CDR2 YSYEKL. The CDR3 reads CASSQVDSYGYEQYF. Written as DNA, the CDR3 is TGCGCCAGCAGCCAAGTCGACAGCTACGGCTACGAGCAGTACTTC.

CDR3 in DNA: TGTGCCAGCAGCTTAATTGCGACAGGGGGATTTGGAAACACCATATATTTT. Amino acid sequence: CASSLIATGGFGNTIYF. The rearrangement links TRBV7-2 to TRBJ1-3, with 9 bases fitting TRBD1. CDR1 is SGHTA, CDR2 FQGNSA, per germline. Trimming removed 2 bases from V and 3 bases from J; junction bases left unmatched: 8. This CDR3 is built from 17 residues.

This clone turned up a few times. This chain links TRBV2 with TRBJ1-1, with D possibly TRBD1 on 6 matching bases. Germline V lookup: CDR1 SNHLY, CDR2 FYNNEI. Between the trimmed V and J ends, which lost 5 bases and 4 bases, there was a span of 14 bases. The length of the CDR3 is 14 residues. The CDR3 coding sequence is TGTGCCAGCAGTCCGGACAGTTATCGCACTGAAGCTTTCTTT. It yields the protein CASSPDSYRTEAFF.

Of note for this clone: One junction end disagrees with the germline gene, perhaps due to a read error. The rearrangement uses TRBV5-1 and TRBJ1-2, with no clear D. The CDR3 length is 14 residues. From germline, CDR1 is SGHRS and CDR2 YFSETQ. CDR3 coding DNA: TGCGCCAGCAGCCCGGATCGGGGAGTATATGGCTCCACCTTC. This encodes CASSPDRGVYGSTF.

The genes are TRBV30 and TRBJ2-1, with a possible D match to TRBD2 (5 bases). The CDR3 consists of 14 residues. With 3 bases removed from V and 0 bases from J, the gap between germline ends came to 9 bases. Germline CDR1 and CDR2: GTSNPN and SVGIG (reference sequence). The CDR3 bases are TGTGCCTGGAGAACTGGGAGCTCCTACAATGAGCAGTTCTTC. It is translated as CAWRTGSSYNEQFF. Based on the CDR3 plus reference TRBV30 and TRBJ2-1, the full variable domain is SQTIHQWPATLVQPVGSPLSLECTVEGTSNPNLYWYRQAAGRGLQLLFYSVGIGQISSEVPQNLSASRPQDRQFILSSKKLLLSDSGFYLCAWRTGSSYNEQFFGPGTRLTVL.

This clone was picked up a small number of times. The CDR3 spells CASSVTRSGYTF. In DNA form, the CDR3 reads TGTGCCAGCAGTGTAACGAGGTCCGGCTACACCTTC. The rearrangement joins TRBV6-1 to TRBJ1-2, with unresolved D. Germline lookup yields CDR1 MNHNS and CDR2 SASEGT. CDR3 length: 12 amino acids. Deletions cut 4 bases from V and 8 bases from J, with 11 bases between.

As concerns this clone: Other DNA sequences in the same sample also yield this CDR3. The chain carries TRBV9 and TRBJ2-3; no reliable D call. Looked up from germline, CDR1 is SGDLS and CDR2 is YYNGEE. V dropped 0 bases and J dropped 6 bases, with 5 bases sitting between them. The CDR3 is 12 residues long. CDR3 sequence reads: CASSVVSDTQYF. CDR3 in DNA: TGTGCCAGCAGCGTAGTGTCGGATACGCAGTATTTT.

The gene calls are TRBV10-3 and TRBJ2-1, with a possible D match to TRBD1 (6 bases). Looked up from germline, CDR1 is ENHRY and CDR2 is SYGVKD. The CDR3 spans 12 residues. Trimming stripped 7 bases from V and 8 bases from J, with 12 bases between. This CDR3 is CAIKRGSDEQFF. CDR3 sequence (DNA): TGTGCCATCAAGAGGGGGAGCGATGAGCAGTTCTTC.